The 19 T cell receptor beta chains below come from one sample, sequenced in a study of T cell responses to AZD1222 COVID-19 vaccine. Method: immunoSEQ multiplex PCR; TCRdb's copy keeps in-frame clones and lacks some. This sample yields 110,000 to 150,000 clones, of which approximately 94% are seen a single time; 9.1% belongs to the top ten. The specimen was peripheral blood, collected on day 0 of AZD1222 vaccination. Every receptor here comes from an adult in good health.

In DNA, the CDR3 is TGCGCCAGCAGCTTGGGGGGACAGGGGACGTCACCCCTCCACTTT. It is translated as CASSLGGQGTSPLHF. This chain uses TRBV5-1 with TRBJ1-6, with 10 bases lining up with TRBD1. After removal of 0 bases from V and 10 bases from J, the junction contained 4 bases not matched to a gene. Germline V gives CDR1 SGHRS, CDR2 YFSETQ. This CDR3 spans 15 amino acids.

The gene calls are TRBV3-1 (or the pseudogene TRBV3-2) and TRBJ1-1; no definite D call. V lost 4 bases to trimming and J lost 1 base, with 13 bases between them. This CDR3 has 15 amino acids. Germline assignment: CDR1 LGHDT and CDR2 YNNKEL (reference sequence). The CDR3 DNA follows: TGTGCCAGCAGCCCCCGAGGGCAGAAGAACACTGAAGCTTTCTTT. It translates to CASSPRGQKNTEAFF.

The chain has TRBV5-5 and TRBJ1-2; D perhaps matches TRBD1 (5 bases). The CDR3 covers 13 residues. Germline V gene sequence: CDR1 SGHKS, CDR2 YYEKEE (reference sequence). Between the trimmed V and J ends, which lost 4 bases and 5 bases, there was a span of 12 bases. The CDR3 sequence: CASSLWTKYGYTF. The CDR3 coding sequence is TGTGCCAGCAGCCTTTGGACAAAATATGGCTACACCTTC. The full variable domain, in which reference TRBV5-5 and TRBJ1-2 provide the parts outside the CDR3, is DAGVTQSPTHLIKTRGQQVTLRCSPISGHKSVSWYQQVLGQGPQFIFQYYEKEERGRGNFPDRFSARQFPNYSSELNVNALLLGDSALYLCASSLWTKYGYTFGSGTRLTVV.

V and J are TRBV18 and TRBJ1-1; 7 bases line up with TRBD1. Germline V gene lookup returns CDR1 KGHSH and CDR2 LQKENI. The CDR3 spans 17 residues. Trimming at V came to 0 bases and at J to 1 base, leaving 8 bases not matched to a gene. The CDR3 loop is CASSPPSGQSSNTEAFF. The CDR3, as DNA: TGTGCCAGCTCACCACCGTCGGGACAGAGTTCGAACACTGAAGCTTTCTTT.

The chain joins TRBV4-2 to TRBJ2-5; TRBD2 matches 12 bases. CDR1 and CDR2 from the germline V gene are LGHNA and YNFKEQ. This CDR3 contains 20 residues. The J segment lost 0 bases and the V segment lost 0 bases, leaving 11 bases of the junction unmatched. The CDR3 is CASSQDGGLAGQSYQETQYF. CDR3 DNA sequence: TGTGCCAGCAGCCAAGACGGAGGACTAGCGGGGCAGTCGTACCAAGAGACCCAGTACTTC.

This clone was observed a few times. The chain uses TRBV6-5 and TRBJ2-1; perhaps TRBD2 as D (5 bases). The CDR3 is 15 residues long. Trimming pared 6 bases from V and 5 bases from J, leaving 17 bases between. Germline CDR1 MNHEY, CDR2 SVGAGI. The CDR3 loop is CASSQDSTPNNEQFF. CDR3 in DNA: TGTGCCAGCAGCCAGGACTCCACACCAAACAATGAGCAGTTCTTC.

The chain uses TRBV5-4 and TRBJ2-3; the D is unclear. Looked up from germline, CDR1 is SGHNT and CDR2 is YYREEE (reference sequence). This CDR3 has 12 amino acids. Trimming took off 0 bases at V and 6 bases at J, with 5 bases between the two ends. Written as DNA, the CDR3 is TGTGCCAGCAGCTTGGCTCGGGATACGCAGTATTTT. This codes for CASSLARDTQYF. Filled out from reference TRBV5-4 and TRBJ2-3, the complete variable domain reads ETGVTQSPTHLIKTRGQQVTLRCSSQSGHNTVSWYQQALGQGPQFIFQYYREEENGRGNFPPRFSGLQFPNYSSELNVNALELDDSALYLCASSLARDTQYFGPGTRLTVL.

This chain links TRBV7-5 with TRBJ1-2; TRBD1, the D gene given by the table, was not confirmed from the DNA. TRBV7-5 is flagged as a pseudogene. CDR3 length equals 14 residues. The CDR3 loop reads CVRSLPGRSSGYTF. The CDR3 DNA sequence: TGTGTCAGAAGCTTACCTGGCAGGTCCAGTGGCTACACCTTC.

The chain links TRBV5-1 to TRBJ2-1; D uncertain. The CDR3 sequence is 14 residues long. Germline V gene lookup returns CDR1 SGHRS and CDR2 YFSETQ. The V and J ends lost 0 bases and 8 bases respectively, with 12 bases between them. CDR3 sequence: CASSLAQVRDEQFF. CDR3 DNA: TGCGCCAGCAGCTTGGCCCAGGTACGCGATGAGCAGTTCTTC.

CDR3 sequence reads: CASSEALALGGYTF. The DNA of the CDR3 is TGTGCCAGCAGTGAAGCGCTTGCACTTGGGGGCTACACCTTC. The chain carries TRBV2 and TRBJ1-2; D is unresolved. The CDR3 extends over 14 amino acids. With 0 bases removed from V and 8 bases from J, the gap between germline ends came to 13 bases. CDR1 and CDR2 from the germline V gene are SNHLY and FYNNEI.

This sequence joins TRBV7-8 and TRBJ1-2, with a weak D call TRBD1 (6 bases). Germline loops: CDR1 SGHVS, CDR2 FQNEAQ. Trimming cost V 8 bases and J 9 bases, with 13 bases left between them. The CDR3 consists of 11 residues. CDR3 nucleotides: TGTGCCAGCGGGACAATTAAAAGCTACACCTTC. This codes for CASGTIKSYTF.

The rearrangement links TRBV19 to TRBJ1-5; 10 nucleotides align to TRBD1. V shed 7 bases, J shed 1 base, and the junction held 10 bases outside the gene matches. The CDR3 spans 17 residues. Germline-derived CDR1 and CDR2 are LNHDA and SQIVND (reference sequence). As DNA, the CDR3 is TGTGCCAGTACCCAGGGACAGGGGATTACGAGCAATCAGCCCCAGCATTTT. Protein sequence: CASTQGQGITSNQPQHF.

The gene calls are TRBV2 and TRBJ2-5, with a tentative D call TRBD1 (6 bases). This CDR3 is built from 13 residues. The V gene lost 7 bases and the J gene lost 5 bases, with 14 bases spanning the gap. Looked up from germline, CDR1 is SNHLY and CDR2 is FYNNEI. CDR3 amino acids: CASTLNREETQYF. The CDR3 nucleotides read TGTGCCAGCACCCTTAACAGGGAGGAGACCCAGTACTTC.

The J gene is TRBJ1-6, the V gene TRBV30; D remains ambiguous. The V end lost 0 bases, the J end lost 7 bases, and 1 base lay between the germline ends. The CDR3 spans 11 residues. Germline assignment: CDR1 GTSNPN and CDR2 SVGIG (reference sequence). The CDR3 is CAWSVNSPLHF. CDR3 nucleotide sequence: TGTGCCTGGAGTGTGAATTCACCCCTCCACTTT.

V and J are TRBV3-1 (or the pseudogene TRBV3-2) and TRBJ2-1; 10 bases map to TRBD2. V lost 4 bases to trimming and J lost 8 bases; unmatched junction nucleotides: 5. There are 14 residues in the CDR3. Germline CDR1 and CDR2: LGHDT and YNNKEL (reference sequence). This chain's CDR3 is CASSPGTSADEQFF. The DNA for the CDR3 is TGTGCCAGCAGCCCTGGGACTAGCGCAGATGAGCAGTTCTTC.

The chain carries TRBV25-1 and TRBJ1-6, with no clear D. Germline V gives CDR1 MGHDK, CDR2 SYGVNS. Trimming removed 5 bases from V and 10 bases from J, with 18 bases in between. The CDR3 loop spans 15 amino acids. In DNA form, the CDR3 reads TGTGCCAGCAGTAGAAGGGATTCTGTGGGGTCACCCCTCCACTTT. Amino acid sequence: CASSRRDSVGSPLHF.

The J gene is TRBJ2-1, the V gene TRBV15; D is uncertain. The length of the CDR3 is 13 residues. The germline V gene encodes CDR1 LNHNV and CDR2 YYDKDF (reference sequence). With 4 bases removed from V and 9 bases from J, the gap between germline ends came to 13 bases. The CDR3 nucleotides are TGTGCCACCAGCATTAGACCCCACGGTGAGCAGTTCTTC. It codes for CATSIRPHGEQFF. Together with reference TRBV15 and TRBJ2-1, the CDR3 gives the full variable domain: DAMVIQNPRYQVTQFGKPVTLSCSQTLNHNVMYWYQQKSSQAPKLLFHYYDKDFNNEADTPDNFQSRRPNTSFCFLDIRSPGLGDTAMYLCATSIRPHGEQFFGPGTRLTVL.

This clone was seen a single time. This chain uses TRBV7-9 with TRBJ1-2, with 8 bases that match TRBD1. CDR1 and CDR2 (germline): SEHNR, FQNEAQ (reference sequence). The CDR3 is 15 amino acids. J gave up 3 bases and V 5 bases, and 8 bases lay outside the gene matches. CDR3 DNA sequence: TGTGCCAGCAGCCGCACAGGGGGTGCTCACTATGGCTACACCTTC. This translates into CASSRTGGAHYGYTF.

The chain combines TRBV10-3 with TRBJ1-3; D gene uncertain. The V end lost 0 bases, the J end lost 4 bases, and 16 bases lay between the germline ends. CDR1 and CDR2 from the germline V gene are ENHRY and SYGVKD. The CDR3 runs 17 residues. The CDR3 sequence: CAISESLPDAGGNTIYF. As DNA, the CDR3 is TGTGCCATCAGTGAGTCGTTGCCGGATGCGGGCGGAAACACCATATATTTT.